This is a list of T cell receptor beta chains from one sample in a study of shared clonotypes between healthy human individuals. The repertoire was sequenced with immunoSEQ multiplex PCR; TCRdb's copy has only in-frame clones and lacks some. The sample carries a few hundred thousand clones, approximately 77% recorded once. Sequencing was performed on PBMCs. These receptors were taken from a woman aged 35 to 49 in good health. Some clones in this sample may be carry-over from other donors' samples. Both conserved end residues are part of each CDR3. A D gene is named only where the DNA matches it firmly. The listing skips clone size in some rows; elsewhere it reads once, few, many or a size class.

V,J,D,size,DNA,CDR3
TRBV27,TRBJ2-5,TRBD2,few,TGTGCCAGCAGACTAGCGGGAGGGGGCCGAGAGACCCAGTACTTC,CASRLAGGGRETQYF
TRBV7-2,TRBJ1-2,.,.,TGTGCCAGCAGCTTAGTACCATCTTATGGCTACACCTTC,CASSLVPSYGYTF
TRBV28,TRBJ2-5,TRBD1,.,TGTGCCAGCAGTCTAGGACAGGGGATTCAGTACTTC,CASSLGQGIQYF
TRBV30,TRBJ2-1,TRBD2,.,TGTGCCTGGAGTGTACCCTTAGGGGGACTAGGAATCAATGAGCAGTTCTTC,CAWSVPLGGLGINEQFF
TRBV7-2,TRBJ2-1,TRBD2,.,TGTGCCAGCAGCTTAGCGATCCGGGAGGGATCGCAGTTCTTC,CASSLAIREGSQFF
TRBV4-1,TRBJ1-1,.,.,TGCGCCAGCAGCCTCGACAGACAGAACACTGAAGCTTTCTTT,CASSLDRQNTEAFF
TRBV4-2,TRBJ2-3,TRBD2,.,TGTGCCAGCAGCCGTCGGACTAGCGGGAGCTCAGATACGCAGTATTTT,CASSRRTSGSSDTQYF
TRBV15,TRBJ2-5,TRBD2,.,TGTGCCACCAGCAGAGATGTGGGCGGGAGGGGCCAGATCCAAGAGACCCAGTACTTC,CATSRDVGGRGQIQETQYF
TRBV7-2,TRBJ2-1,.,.,TGTGCCAGCAGCCTAGCGCGAGGATCCTACAATGAGCAGTTCTTC,CASSLARGSYNEQFF
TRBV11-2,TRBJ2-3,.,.,TGTGCCAGCAGCCAGGGGGGAGCCGCCCAGTGGACAGATACGCAGTATTTT,CASSQGGAAQWTDTQYF
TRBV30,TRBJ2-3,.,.,TGTGCCTGGAGTCCTGGGTCCGATACGCAGTATTTT,CAWSPGSDTQYF
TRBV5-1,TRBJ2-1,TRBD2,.,TGCGCCAGTCTAGGGACTAGCGGGAGTACTGAGCAGTTCTTC,CASLGTSGSTEQFF
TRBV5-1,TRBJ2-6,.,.,TGCGCCAGCAGCTTGGCGGGGTCTGGGGCCAACGTCCTGACTTTC,CASSLAGSGANVLTF
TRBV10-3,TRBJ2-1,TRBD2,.,TGTGCCATCAGTGGATCGCGGGAGGATAACAATGAGCAGTTCTTC,CAISGSREDNNEQFF
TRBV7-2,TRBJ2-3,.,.,TGTGCCAGCAGCTTAGGGGACAGCACAGATACGCAGTATTTT,CASSLGDSTDTQYF
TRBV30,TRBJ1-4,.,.,TGTGCCTCGAATCTCCGGGACGTCAATGAAAAACTGTTTTTT,CASNLRDVNEKLFF
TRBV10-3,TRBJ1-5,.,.,TGTGCCATCAGTGAAGGCTATAGCAATCAGCCCCAGCATTTT,CAISEGYSNQPQHF
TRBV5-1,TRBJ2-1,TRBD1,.,TGCGCCAGCAGCTTGGGGGTGGGACAGTACAATGAGCAGTTCTTC,CASSLGVGQYNEQFF
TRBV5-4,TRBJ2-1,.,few,TGTGCCAGCAGCCAAGGTGAGAATGAGCAGTTCTTC,CASSQGENEQFF
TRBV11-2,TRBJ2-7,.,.,TGTGCCAGCAGCGTGACTAGTAGCGAGCAGTACTTC,CASSVTSSEQYF
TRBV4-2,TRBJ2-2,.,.,TGTGCCAGCAGCCCTCGACTAGGGAACACCGGGGAGCTGTTTTTT,CASSPRLGNTGELFF
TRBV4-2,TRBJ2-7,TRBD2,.,TGTGCCAGCAGCCAACGGACTAGCCATTCCGAGCAGTACTTC,CASSQRTSHSEQYF
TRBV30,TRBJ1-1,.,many,TGTGCCTGGAGTTCCGGAACCCTGGAAGCTTTCTTT,CAWSSGTLEAFF
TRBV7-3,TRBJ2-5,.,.,TGTGCCAGCAGCGACGGACAAAGTGACGTCCGAGGGACCCAGTACTTC,CASSDGQSDVRGTQYF
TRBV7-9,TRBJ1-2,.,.,TGTGCCAGCAGCTTAAATCGTGTTGATGGCTACACCTTC,CASSLNRVDGYTF